This T cell receptor beta chain was sequenced during a study of glioma-infiltrating T cells after dendritic cell vaccination. Turning to the study itself: Dendritic cell vaccination trial patients had either newly diagnosed or recurrent glioblastoma. At biweekly intervals, patients got three intradermal dendritic cell vaccine injections.

This clone was detected once. Its specificity is not known. General study findings and limits: No direct clonality-survival link was found; a diverse polyclonal response may matter.

In germline, CDR1 is SNHLY, CDR2 FYNNEI. The CDR3 contains 14 residues. The V end lost 8 bases, the J end lost 0 bases, and 11 bases lay between the germline ends. The primer mix had 60 V beta and 13 J beta primers. Sequencing used immunoSEQ multiplex PCR; TCRdb keeps in-frame clones, though not all of them. This sample has roughly 70,000 clones; almost 85% occur once, and the top ten carry 2.1%. The rearrangement joins TRBV2 to TRBJ1-5, with TRBD1 as a possible D gene (5 bases). Sequenced here: blood, sampled before dendritic cell vaccination. The clonotype comes from a human donor with glioblastoma. The CDR3 nucleotides read TGTGCCAGCCGACAGTTCATTAGCAATCAGCCCCAGCATTTT. Translation: CASRQFISNQPQHF.